Below, 15 T cell receptor beta chains from the same sample are listed, as sequenced in a study of technical replicates of blood from a few donors. Using immunoSEQ multiplex PCR, the repertoire was profiled, and TCRdb retains in-frame clones only, with some absent. The sample holds approximately 70,000 clones, about 98% seen once. Material: T cells isolated from PBMCs. These receptors were collected from a human donor in good health.

The chain has TRBV15 and TRBJ2-7; D not resolved. The CDR3 length is 14 residues. Germline V gene sequence: CDR1 LNHNV, CDR2 YYDKDF (reference sequence). Trimming left V 0 bases short and J 0 bases short, with 6 bases between. Written as DNA, the CDR3 is TGTGCCACCAGCAGAGAGGCCACCTCCTACGAGCAGTACTTC. Encoded protein: CATSREATSYEQYF.

V is TRBV9 and J is TRBJ2-1; 7 bases are a match to TRBD1. Germline CDR1 is SGDLS and CDR2 is YYNGEE. The CDR3 is 14 amino acids. The J segment lost 3 bases and the V segment lost 4 bases, leaving 4 bases of the junction unmatched. The CDR3 reads CASSPGQSYNEQFF. The CDR3 region has the DNA TGTGCCAGCAGCCCGGGACAGAGCTACAATGAGCAGTTCTTC.

This sequence joins TRBV7-9 and TRBJ2-1; D gene unclear. Between the trimmed V and J ends, which lost 3 bases and 8 bases, there was a span of 11 bases. Germline CDR1 reads SEHNR; CDR2 reads FQNEAQ (reference sequence). This CDR3 is 13 amino acids long. The CDR3 loop reads CASSFPISDEQFF. The DNA of the CDR3 is TGTGCCAGCAGCTTCCCTATCTCGGATGAGCAGTTCTTC.

This chain uses TRBV6-5 with TRBJ2-5; tentative D call: TRBD2 (7 bases). Germline V CDR1 and CDR2: MNHEY, SVGAGI. V was clipped by 0 bases and J by 3 bases, with 11 bases between them. The CDR3 extends over 15 amino acids. CDR3 residues: CASSYSEGGEETQYF. The CDR3 coding sequence is TGTGCCAGCAGTTACTCGGAAGGGGGGGAAGAGACCCAGTACTTC.

V and J are TRBV19 and TRBJ1-3; maybe TRBD1 (6 bases). Germline CDR1 and CDR2: LNHDA and SQIVND (reference sequence). Trimming cost V 2 bases and J 1 base, with 9 bases left between them. The CDR3 consists of 15 residues. CDR3 coding DNA: TGTGCCAGTAGTATAAGAGGACAGTCTGGAAACACCATATATTTT. Its translation: CASSIRGQSGNTIYF.

V usage is TRBV5-6 and J usage is TRBJ1-1; 10 bases match TRBD1. The length of the CDR3 is 17 residues. The V gene's germline CDR1 is SGHDT and CDR2 YYEEEE. V lost 3 bases to trimming and J lost 7 bases; unmatched junction nucleotides: 15. CDR3 nucleotides: TGTGCCAGCAGCTCACTGAACCCGGGACAGGGGAGAGTTGAAGCTTTCTTT. The encoded protein is CASSSLNPGQGRVEAFF.

The V gene is TRBV6-5, the J gene TRBJ1-3; tentative D call: TRBD1 (5 bases). The CDR3 extends over 14 amino acids. Between the trimmed V and J ends, which lost 0 bases and 8 bases, there was a span of 11 bases. Germline V CDR1 and CDR2: MNHEY, SVGAGI. CDR3 nucleotides: TGTGCCAGCAGTTACTCGCAGGGCAGTTACACCATATATTTT. The encoded protein is CASSYSQGSYTIYF.

V and J are TRBV7-9 and TRBJ1-6; TRBD1 might be the D (6 bases). This CDR3 comprises 14 residues. Germline CDR1 SEHNR, CDR2 FQNEAQ (reference sequence). V shed 5 bases and J shed 4 bases, with 9 bases lying between them. This chain's CDR3 is CASSPTGYNSPLHF. The CDR3 nucleotides are TGTGCCAGCAGCCCGACAGGTTATAATTCACCCCTCCACTTT.

The genes are TRBV27 and TRBJ2-7; D is uncertain. V was pared by 2 bases and J by 2 bases, with 7 bases between. Germline CDR1 MNHEY, CDR2 SMNVEV (reference sequence). CDR3 length equals 13 residues. CDR3 loop: CASSLMAAYEQYF. In nucleotides, the CDR3 is TGTGCCAGCAGTTTAATGGCCGCCTACGAGCAGTACTTC.

This chain uses TRBV5-1 with TRBJ2-7; 8 bases match TRBD2. The germline CDR1 and CDR2 sequences are SGHRS and YFSETQ. V trimming: 4 bases; J trimming: 2 bases; junction bases outside the gene matches: 14. This CDR3 has 17 amino acids. CDR3 coding DNA: TGCGCCAGCAGCGTGATACCTACAGCGGGGGTTGCCTACGAGCAGTACTTC. Protein: CASSVIPTAGVAYEQYF.

The chain uses TRBV4-1 and TRBJ1-6, with no clear D. The length of the CDR3 is 15 residues. Germline values: CDR1 MGHRA, CDR2 YSYEKL. V shed 2 bases and J shed 6 bases, with 11 bases lying between them. As DNA, the CDR3 is TGCGCCAGCAGCCAACGTCGGGGTGTTAATTCACCCCTCCACTTT. Amino acids: CASSQRRGVNSPLHF.

The gene calls are TRBV20-1 and TRBJ2-7; D possibly corresponds to TRBD2 (5 bases). The CDR3 has 10 amino acids. V lost 6 bases to trimming and J lost 7 bases, with 10 bases between them. CDR1 and CDR2 from the germline V gene are DFQATT and SNEGSKA (reference sequence). The CDR3 sequence: CSASSGEQYF. The CDR3 coding sequence is TGCAGTGCGAGTTCGGGGGAGCAGTACTTC.

The V call is TRBV5-1, the J call TRBJ1-1; D gene ambiguous. Trimming shortened V by 4 bases and J by 6 bases, and 16 bases separated the two germline ends. Germline CDR1 and CDR2: SGHRS and YFSETQ. The length of the CDR3 is 14 residues. The CDR3 region has the DNA TGCGCCAGCAGCCTGGGAAGCAATATCGCTGAAGCTTTCTTT. It codes for CASSLGSNIAEAFF.

The chain links TRBV7-2 to TRBJ1-2, with TRBD1 as a possible D gene (5 bases). Germline V gene lookup returns CDR1 SGHTA and CDR2 FQGNSA. This CDR3 comprises 13 residues. V was trimmed by 2 bases and J by 8 bases, leaving 12 bases between them. The CDR3 nucleotides are TGTGCCAGCAGCTTAAAACGCAGGGAAGGCTACACCTTC. Amino acids: CASSLKRREGYTF.

The genes are TRBV19 and TRBJ1-1; no clear D gene. Germline V lookup: CDR1 LNHDA, CDR2 SQIVND (reference sequence). The CDR3 is 15 amino acids. Trimming removed 6 bases at V and 4 bases at J, with 18 bases between. The CDR3 DNA reads TGTGCCAGTAGCCATATCCAGGAGCGGGCCACTGAAGCTTTCTTT. Translated, it gives CASSHIQERATEAFF.